One sample yielded the 19 T cell receptor beta chains listed below, sequenced in a study of metastatic and nonmetastatic thyroid tumors. TCRdb reprocessed the PCR reads via MiXCR. The sample includes more than 20,000 clones, around 19% of them seen just once. Thyroid surgery took place with no prior treatment in any patient. Material: adjacent normal tissue. The receptor source for this set is a male donor with papillary thyroid cancer or a benign thyroid nodule (not recorded which). Some clones in this sample may be carry-over from other donors' samples.

The chain has TRBV3-1 and TRBJ2-5; D possibly matches TRBD1 or TRBD2 (5 bases each). This CDR3 region has 13 residues. Deletions cut 1 base from V and 5 bases from J, with 8 bases between. Germline CDR1 is LGHDT and CDR2 is YNNKEL (reference sequence). CDR3 residues: CASSQGWGETQYF. DNA for the CDR3: TGTGCCAGCAGCCAAGGTTGGGGGGAGACCCAGTACTTC.

By frequency in the sample, this clone is medium-sized. The chain uses TRBV7-2 and TRBJ2-5, with no clear D. Trimming removed 2 bases at V and 9 bases at J, with 10 bases between. The CDR3 consists of 12 residues. Looked up from germline, CDR1 is SGHTA and CDR2 is FQGNSA. DNA for the CDR3: TGTGCCAGCAGCTTAAACAGTCGCGCCCAGTACTTC. It encodes CASSLNSRAQYF. Full variable domain (outside the CDR3, taken from reference TRBV7-2 and TRBJ2-5): GAGVSQSPSNKVTEKGKDVELRCDPISGHTALYWYRQSLGQGLEFLIYFQGNSAPDKSGLPSDRFSAERTGGSVSTLTIQRTQQEDSAVYLCASSLNSRAQYFGPGTRLLVL.

As for this clone: One junction end does not reproduce the germline sequence, and a read error may be involved. The CDR3 DNA is TGTGCCTGGGGTGGCAATGATCAGTTCTTC. Protein product: CAWGGNDQFF. The rearrangement links TRBV30 to TRBJ2-1; D call uncertain. CDR3 length equals 10 residues. CDR1 and CDR2 from the germline V gene are GTSNPN and SVGIG (reference sequence).

In its sample, this clone was seen many times. This chain joins TRBV7-9 and TRBJ2-3; TRBD2 aligns across 11 bases. The length of the CDR3 is 16 residues. CDR1 SEHNR and CDR2 FQNEAQ come from the germline V gene (reference sequence). The junction had 3 bases not matched to a gene; V was cut back by 1 base and J by 3 bases. CDR3 loop: CASSLDRLAGTDTQYF. The CDR3 bases are TGTGCCAGCAGCTTAGACCGACTAGCGGGGACAGATACGCAGTATTTT.

The chain is built from TRBV6-2 or TRBV6-3 and TRBJ2-7, with D perhaps TRBD2 (6 bases). This CDR3 contains 15 residues. Germline V CDR1 and CDR2: MNHEY, SVGEGT. The germline V and J ends were trimmed by 6 bases and 12 bases, with 27 bases remaining between them. The CDR3 DNA reads as TGTGCCAGCAGAGACCTGGGGGGAGCAGGGTACGACCCGTACGTC. Encoded protein: CASRDLGGAGYDPYV.

This clone was counted many times. The CDR3 is CASSPPGLTGEQEKLFF. CDR3 bases: TGTGCCAGCTCACCACCCGGGTTAACAGGGGAACAGGAAAAACTGTTTTTT. The rearrangement links TRBV18 to TRBJ1-4, with 7 bases fitting TRBD1. Germline CDR1 reads KGHSH; CDR2 reads LQKENI. The CDR3 has 17 residues. The V and J ends lost 0 bases and 8 bases, in that order; junction bases with no gene match: 12.

This clone has a count of ten or more. The genes are TRBV2 and TRBJ2-4; maybe TRBD1 (6 bases). V gave up 5 bases and J gave up 0 bases, with 23 bases separating them. Germline V lookup: CDR1 SNHLY, CDR2 FYNNEI. This CDR3 contains 19 residues. CDR3: CASSFRVGQTSLAKNIQYF. For the CDR3, the DNA is TGTGCCAGCAGTTTCCGAGTGGGACAAACTTCCCTAGCCAAAAACATTCAGTACTTC.

This clone has at least ten counts. The chain employs TRBV5-1 and TRBJ1-5; a possible D gene is TRBD1 (5 bases). This CDR3 region has 15 residues. V was clipped by 4 bases and J by 0 bases, with 11 bases between them. CDR1 SGHRS and CDR2 YFSETQ come from the germline V gene. The chain's CDR3 is CASSAGEFSNQPQHF. Written as DNA, the CDR3 is TGCGCCAGCAGCGCGGGGGAGTTTAGCAATCAGCCCCAGCATTTT.

This clone was observed at least ten times. As DNA, the CDR3 is TGTGCCAGCAGCCCAGGCCCTAGCCAGGAGCAGTTCTTC. This translates into CASSPGPSQEQFF. The chain recombines TRBV7-3 with TRBJ2-1; D perhaps matches TRBD2 (5 bases). This CDR3 region has 13 residues. V was trimmed by 5 bases and J by 10 bases, leaving 15 bases between them. CDR1 SGHTA and CDR2 FQGTGA come from the germline V gene.

In this sample, this clone turned up many times. A much larger clone differs from this one at a single base, so this may be a read error. Other DNA sequences in this specimen translate into the identical CDR3. V and J are TRBV20-1 and TRBJ2-7; the match to TRBD1 covers 9 bases. J was trimmed by 7 bases and V by 8 bases; bases with no gene match: 9. The CDR3 has 12 residues. Germline CDR1 DFQATT, CDR2 SNEGSKA (reference sequence). The CDR3 sequence: CSWDRESQEQYF. The DNA of the CDR3 is TGCAGTTGGGACAGGGAGTCTCAGGAGCAGTACTTC.

This clone came up a few times. An end of the junction differs from the germline gene, which may be a read error. The chain links TRBV4-1 to TRBJ1-4; perhaps TRBD1 as D (5 bases). The germline V gene encodes CDR1 MGHRA and CDR2 YSYEKL. This CDR3 is 14 amino acids long. The CDR3 reads CAISPIEQTGPLFF. The CDR3 DNA follows: TGCGCCATCAGCCCAATCGAGCAGACGGGACCGCTGTTTTTT.

This clone has more than one count but fewer than ten. V gene TRBV6-5 combines with J gene TRBJ1-3; unclear D gene. With 0 bases removed from V and 4 bases from J, the gap between germline ends came to 10 bases. The CDR3 has 15 amino acids. Germline loops: CDR1 MNHEY, CDR2 SVGAGI. CDR3 DNA sequence: TGTGCCAGCAGTTACTCGACTGTCACCGGAAACACCATATATTTT. Translating gives CASSYSTVTGNTIYF.

The chain joins TRBV30 to TRBJ2-7; possibly TRBD2 for D (6 bases). CDR1 GTSNPN and CDR2 SVGIG come from the germline V gene (reference sequence). The CDR3 is 12 amino acids. Trimming stripped 0 bases from V and 3 bases from J, with 6 bases between. This CDR3 reads CAWSVGGYEQYF. For the CDR3, the DNA is TGTGCCTGGAGTGTCGGGGGCTACGAGCAGTACTTC.

This clone was counted at least ten times. The chain links TRBV19 to TRBJ1-5; D unresolved. Germline CDR1 is LNHDA and CDR2 is SQIVND (reference sequence). This CDR3 is 15 amino acids long. V was pared by 3 bases and J by 4 bases, with 13 bases between. Written as DNA, the CDR3 is TGTGCCAGTAGTATTGGTTGGCAGAAGAATCAGCCCCAGCATTTT. It yields the protein CASSIGWQKNQPQHF.

The chain is built from TRBV11-2 and TRBJ1-3; D is ambiguous. CDR3 length: 16 amino acids. Per the germline V gene, CDR1 is SGHAT and CDR2 is FQNNGV. V was trimmed by 6 bases and J by 2 bases, leaving 17 bases between them. The CDR3 DNA reads as TGTGCCAGCAGAAGACTGAAAGGTGGTACTGGAAACACCATATATTTT. Translating gives CASRRLKGGTGNTIYF.

The chain combines TRBV9 with TRBJ2-3, with 7 nucleotides matching TRBD2. Trimming removed 3 bases from V and 7 bases from J; junction bases left unmatched: 17. Per the germline V gene, CDR1 is SGDLS and CDR2 is YYNGEE. The CDR3 runs 17 residues. CDR3 nucleotides: TGTGCCAGCAGCGACATTGTAGGGAGGGCCTTTGGGTATACGCAGTATTTT. This sequence encodes CASSDIVGRAFGYTQYF. Combining the CDR3 with reference TRBV9 and TRBJ2-3 gives the whole variable domain DSGVTQTPKHLITATGQRVTLRCSPRSGDLSVYWYQQSLDQGLQFLIQYYNGEERAKGNILERFSAQQFPDLHSELNLSSLELGDSALYFCASSDIVGRAFGYTQYFGPGTRLTVL.

This clone was observed at least ten times. The rearrangement uses TRBV28 and TRBJ2-5; D is ambiguous. The CDR3 is 14 residues long. Trimming shortened V by 7 bases and J by 1 base, and 13 bases separated the two germline ends. Germline-derived CDR1 and CDR2 are MDHEN and SYDVKM. The chain's CDR3 is CASKPVLPQETQYF. The DNA of the CDR3 is TGTGCCAGCAAACCGGTCCTCCCCCAAGAGACCCAGTACTTC.

This clone was recorded at least ten times. In the same sample, other DNA sequences code for this CDR3. The chain combines TRBV7-2 with TRBJ2-3; D tentatively fits TRBD1 or TRBD2 (6 bases each). This CDR3 spans 16 amino acids. Germline-derived CDR1 and CDR2 are SGHTA and FQGNSA. V lost 1 base and J 3 bases, leaving 14 bases between the germline ends. The CDR3, as DNA: TGTGCCAGCAGCTTAGGGCCTGGGGGGCCGACAGATACGCAGTATTTT. It yields the protein CASSLGPGGPTDTQYF.

The chain joins TRBV24-1 to TRBJ2-3, with TRBD2 matching over 11 bases. The V gene's germline CDR1 is KGHDR and CDR2 SFDVKD. The V gene end was trimmed by 2 bases and the J gene end by 4 bases; junction bases not matched to a gene: 4. The CDR3 runs to 16 residues. Here the CDR3 DNA reads TGTGCCACCAGTGATTCTGGTAGCGGGAGGGCAGATACGCAGTATTTT. Encoded protein: CATSDSGSGRADTQYF.